The source of this TCR beta chain is a study of human T cells and chemical hapten exposure. Study context: There were weekly diphenylcyclopropenone doses to the scalp for patients throughout the approximately 25-week study. Overall study results and limits: TCRs above 1 in 1000 frequency did not change with DPC sensitization. There were significantly more large CDR3 similarity clusters among expanded TCRs than among controls.

This clonotype came up a few times. Its antigen is still unknown. The library labeled individual cDNA molecules by adding unique molecular identifiers to them. From the RACE reads, TCRdb called clonotypes with MiXCR, one entry per CDR3 protein. The data contain 330,000 or so distinct CDR3 sequences, about 6% of them singletons. Germline CDR1 and CDR2: SGHRS and YFSETQ. The CDR3 loop spans 14 amino acids. V lost 7 bases, J lost 2 bases, and 15 bases lay in between. Time point meaning: patch test 2, 6 weeks after DPC sensitization. Noted treatment: therapeutic diphenylcyclopropenone sensitization with weekly scalp DPC.

The sequence was obtained from a woman aged 18 to 35 with alopecia areata. Some clones in this sample may be carry-over from other donors' samples. The source was whole blood, collected in connection with sensitization to the hapten diphenylcyclopropenone (DPC). The rearrangement links TRBV5-1 to TRBJ1-2; no clear D. Here the CDR3 DNA reads TGCGCCAGCGGGCTCGAGGGCGACAACTATGGCTACACCTTC. Translation: CASGLEGDNYGYTF.